These T cell receptor beta chains were read from a single sample in a study of control samples from healthy donors and cancer patients. Sequencing was performed with immunoSEQ multiplex PCR; in TCRdb, only in-frame clones are kept and a portion is missing. This repertoire shows 150,000 to 200,000 clones, around 90% found once; its top ten account for over 1.5%. Input material: blood. The receptors shown here come from a man between 18 and 29 years old in good health. Each CDR3 is given with its conserved first and last residue. Each record gives: clone size, V gene, J gene, D gene, CDR3 DNA, CDR3 protein. The D gene is left open where the match is weak. Where a row states a size, it is once, few, many or the class of an expanded clone; other rows omit it.

.	TRBV5-4	TRBJ1-1	.	TGTGCCAGCAGCCTACTCGGGATGAACACTGAAGCTTTCTTT	CASSLLGMNTEAFF
few	TRBV9	TRBJ1-1	TRBD1	TGTGCCAGCAGCGTAGCCGGGACAGGGGGCACTGAAGCTTTCTTT	CASSVAGTGGTEAFF
.	TRBV7-2	TRBJ2-5	.	TGTGCCAGCAGCTTAGCCGCGAGGGAAGAGACCCAGTACTTC	CASSLAAREETQYF
.	TRBV5-6	TRBJ2-5	.	TGTGCCAGCAGACCGAAACGACTTGGACAAGAGACCCAGTACTTC	CASRPKRLGQETQYF
.	TRBV5-5	TRBJ2-3	TRBD1	TGTGCCAGCTCCACCCGAAGGGGGCAGGCCCCTAGCACAGATACGCAGTATTTT	CASSTRRGQAPSTDTQYF
.	TRBV20-1	TRBJ2-1	.	TGCAGTGCGATCGTATACAATGAGCAGTTCTTC	CSAIVYNEQFF
.	TRBV5-8	TRBJ1-1	.	TGTGCCAGCAGCGAGGTCGGCCGGAGTGAAGCTTTCTTT	CASSEVGRSEAFF
.	TRBV4-3	TRBJ2-3	.	TGCGCCAGCAGCCAAGAGGCCCCCGGGGGGCAGGTGATAGATACGCAGTATTTT	CASSQEAPGGQVIDTQYF
.	TRBV19	TRBJ1-5	.	TGTGCCAGTAGTATAGACAGGGGAAGCAATCAGCCCCAGCATTTT	CASSIDRGSNQPQHF
.	TRBV30	TRBJ2-7	.	TGTGCCTGGAATGACGGATCCTACGAGCAGTACTTC	CAWNDGSYEQYF